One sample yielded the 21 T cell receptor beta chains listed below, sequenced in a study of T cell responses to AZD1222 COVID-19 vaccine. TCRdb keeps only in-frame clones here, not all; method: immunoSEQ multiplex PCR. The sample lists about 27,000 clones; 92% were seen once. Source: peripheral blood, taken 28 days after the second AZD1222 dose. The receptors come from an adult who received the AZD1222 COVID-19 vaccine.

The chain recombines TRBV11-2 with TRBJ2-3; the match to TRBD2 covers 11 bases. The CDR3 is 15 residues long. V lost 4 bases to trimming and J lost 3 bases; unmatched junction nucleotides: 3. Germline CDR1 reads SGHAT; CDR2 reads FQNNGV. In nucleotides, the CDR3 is TGTGCCAGCAGCTATTCTAGCGGGAGGACAGATACGCAGTATTTT. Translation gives CASSYSSGRTDTQYF. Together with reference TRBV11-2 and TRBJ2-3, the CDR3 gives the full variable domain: EAGVAQSPRYKIIEKRQSVAFWCNPISGHATLYWYQQILGQGPKLLIQFQNNGVVDDSQLPKDRFSAERLKGVDSTLKIQPAKLEDSAVYLCASSYSSGRTDTQYFGPGTRLTVL.

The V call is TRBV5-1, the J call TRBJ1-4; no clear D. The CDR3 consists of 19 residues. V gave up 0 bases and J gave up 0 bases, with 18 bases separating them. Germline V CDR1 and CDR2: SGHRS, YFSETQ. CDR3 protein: CASSLGTVMRKTTNEKLFF. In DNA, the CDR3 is TGCGCCAGCAGCTTGGGTACCGTGATGAGGAAAACAACTAATGAAAAACTGTTTTTT.

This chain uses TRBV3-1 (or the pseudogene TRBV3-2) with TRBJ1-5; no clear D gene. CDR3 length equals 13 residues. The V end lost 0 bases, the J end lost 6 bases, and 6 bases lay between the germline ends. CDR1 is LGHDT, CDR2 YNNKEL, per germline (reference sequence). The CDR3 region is CASSQDVGQPQHF. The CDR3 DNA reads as TGTGCCAGCAGCCAAGATGTAGGTCAGCCCCAGCATTTT.

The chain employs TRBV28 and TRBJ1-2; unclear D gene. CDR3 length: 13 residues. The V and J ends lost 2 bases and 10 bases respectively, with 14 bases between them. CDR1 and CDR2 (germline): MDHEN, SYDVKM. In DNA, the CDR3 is TGTGCCAGCAGTTTAAGTACCATTTGGGACTACACCTTC. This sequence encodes CASSLSTIWDYTF.

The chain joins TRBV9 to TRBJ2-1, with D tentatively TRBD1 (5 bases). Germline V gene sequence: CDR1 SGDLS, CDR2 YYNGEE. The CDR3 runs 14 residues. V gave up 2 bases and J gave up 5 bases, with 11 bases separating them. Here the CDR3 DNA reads TGTGCCAGCAGCGTGCCAGGGTTTCACAATGAGCAGTTCTTC. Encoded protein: CASSVPGFHNEQFF.

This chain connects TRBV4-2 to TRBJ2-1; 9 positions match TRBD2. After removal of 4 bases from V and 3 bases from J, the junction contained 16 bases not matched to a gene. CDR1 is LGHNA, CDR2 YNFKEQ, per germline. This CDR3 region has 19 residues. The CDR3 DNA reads TGTGCCAGCAGCCTGCAAGGCCAACTAGCGGGTGCCGGCTACAATGAGCAGTTCTTC. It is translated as CASSLQGQLAGAGYNEQFF.

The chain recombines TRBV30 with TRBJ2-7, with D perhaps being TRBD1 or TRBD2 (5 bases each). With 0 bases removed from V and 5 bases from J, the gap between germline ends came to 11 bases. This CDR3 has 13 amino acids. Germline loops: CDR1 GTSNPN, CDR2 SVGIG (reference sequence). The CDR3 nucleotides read TGTGCCTGGAGTGTGTCAGGGACGAACGAGCAGTACTTC. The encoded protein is CAWSVSGTNEQYF.

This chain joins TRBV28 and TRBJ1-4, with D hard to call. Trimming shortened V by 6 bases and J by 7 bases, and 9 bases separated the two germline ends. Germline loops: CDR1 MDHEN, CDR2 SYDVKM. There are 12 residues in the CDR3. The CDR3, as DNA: TGTGCCAGCAGGATACGTAGTGAAAAACTGTTTTTT. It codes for CASRIRSEKLFF.

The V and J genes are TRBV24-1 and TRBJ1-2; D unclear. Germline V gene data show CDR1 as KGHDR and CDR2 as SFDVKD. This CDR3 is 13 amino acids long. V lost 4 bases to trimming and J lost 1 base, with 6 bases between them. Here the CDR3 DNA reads TGTGCCACCAGTGACCCGATTAACTATGGCTACACCTTC. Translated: CATSDPINYGYTF.

The CDR3 spells CASSPTLAVDRQYF. In nucleotides, the CDR3 is TGTGCCAGCTCACCTACGCTAGCGGTAGATCGGCAGTACTTC. This chain uses TRBV18 with TRBJ2-7, with 7 bases that match TRBD2. The CDR3 covers 14 residues. The germline V gene encodes CDR1 KGHSH and CDR2 LQKENI. V gave up 3 bases and J gave up 9 bases; unmatched junction bases: 11.

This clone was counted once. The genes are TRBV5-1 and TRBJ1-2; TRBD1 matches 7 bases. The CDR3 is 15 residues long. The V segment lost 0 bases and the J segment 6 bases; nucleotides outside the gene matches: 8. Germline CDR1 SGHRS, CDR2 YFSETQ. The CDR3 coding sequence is TGCGCCAGCAGCTTGGTCCCGCCGCAGGGGGATGGCTACACCTTC. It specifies CASSLVPPQGDGYTF.

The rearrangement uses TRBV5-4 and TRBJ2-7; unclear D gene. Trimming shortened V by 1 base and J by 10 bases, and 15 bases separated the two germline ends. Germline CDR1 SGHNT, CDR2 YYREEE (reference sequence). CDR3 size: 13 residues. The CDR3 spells CASSLPPFYGQYF. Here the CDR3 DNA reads TGTGCCAGCAGCTTGCCCCCATTCTACGGACAGTACTTC.

The CDR3 reads CAISVRGSQETQYF. CDR3 DNA: TGTGCCATCAGTGTGCGGGGATCGCAAGAGACCCAGTACTTC. This sequence joins TRBV10-3 and TRBJ2-5; a possible D gene is TRBD2 (6 bases). The CDR3 is made up of 14 amino acids. Germline assignment: CDR1 ENHRY and CDR2 SYGVKD. With 4 bases removed from V and 2 bases from J, the gap between germline ends came to 11 bases.

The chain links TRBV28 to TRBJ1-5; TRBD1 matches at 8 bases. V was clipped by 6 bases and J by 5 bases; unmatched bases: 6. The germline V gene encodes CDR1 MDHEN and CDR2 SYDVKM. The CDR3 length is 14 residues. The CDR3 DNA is TGTGCCAGCAGACCCAGGGGGCTCGATCAGCCCCAGCATTTT. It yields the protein CASRPRGLDQPQHF.

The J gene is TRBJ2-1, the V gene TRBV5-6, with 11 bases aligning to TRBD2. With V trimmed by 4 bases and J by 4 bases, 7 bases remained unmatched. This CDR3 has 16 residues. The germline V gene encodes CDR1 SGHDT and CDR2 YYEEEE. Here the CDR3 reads CASSLETSGAYNEQFF. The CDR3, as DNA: TGTGCCAGCAGCCTAGAGACTAGCGGGGCGTACAATGAGCAGTTCTTC.

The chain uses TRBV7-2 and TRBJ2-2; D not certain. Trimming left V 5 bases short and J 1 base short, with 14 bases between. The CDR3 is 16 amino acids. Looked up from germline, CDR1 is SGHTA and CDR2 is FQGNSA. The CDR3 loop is CASSEVGGKNTGELFF. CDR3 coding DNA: TGTGCCAGCAGCGAAGTGGGTGGGAAGAACACCGGGGAGCTGTTTTTT. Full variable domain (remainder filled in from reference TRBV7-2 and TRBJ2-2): GAGVSQSPSNKVTEKGKDVELRCDPISGHTALYWYRQSLGQGLEFLIYFQGNSAPDKSGLPSDRFSAERTGGSVSTLTIQRTQQEDSAVYLCASSEVGGKNTGELFFGEGSRLTVL.

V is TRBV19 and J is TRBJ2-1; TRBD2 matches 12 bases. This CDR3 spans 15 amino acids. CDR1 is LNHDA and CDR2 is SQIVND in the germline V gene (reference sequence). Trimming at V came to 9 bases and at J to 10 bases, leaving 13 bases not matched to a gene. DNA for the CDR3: TGTGCCAGCGAACCGGGGTCTAGCGGGAGGGCCGAGCAGTTCTTC. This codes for CASEPGSSGRAEQFF. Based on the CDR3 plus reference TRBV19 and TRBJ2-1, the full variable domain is DGGITQSPKYLFRKEGQNVTLSCEQNLNHDAMYWYRQDPGQGLRLIYYSQIVNDFQKGDIAEGYSVSREKKESFPLTVTSAQKNPTAFYLCASEPGSSGRAEQFFGPGTRLTVL.

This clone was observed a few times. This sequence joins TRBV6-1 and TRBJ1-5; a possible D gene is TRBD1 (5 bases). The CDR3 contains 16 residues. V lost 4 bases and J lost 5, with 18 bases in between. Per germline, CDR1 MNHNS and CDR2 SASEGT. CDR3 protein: CASSAPGLQLDQPQHF. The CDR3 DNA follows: TGTGCCAGCAGTGCCCCGGGACTTCAACTGGATCAGCCCCAGCATTTT.

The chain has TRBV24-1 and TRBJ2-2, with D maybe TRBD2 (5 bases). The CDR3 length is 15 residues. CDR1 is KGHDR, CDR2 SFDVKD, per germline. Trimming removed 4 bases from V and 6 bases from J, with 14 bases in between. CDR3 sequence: CATSEELGRSGELFF. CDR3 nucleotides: TGTGCCACCAGTGAGGAACTAGGGCGGTCCGGGGAGCTGTTTTTT.

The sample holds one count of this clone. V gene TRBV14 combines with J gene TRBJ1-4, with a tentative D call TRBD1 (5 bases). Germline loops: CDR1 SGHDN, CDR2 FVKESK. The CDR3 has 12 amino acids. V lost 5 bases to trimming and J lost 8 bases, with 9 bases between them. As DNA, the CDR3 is TGTGCCAGCAGCAGGGGTTCAGAAAAACTGTTTTTT. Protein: CASSRGSEKLFF.

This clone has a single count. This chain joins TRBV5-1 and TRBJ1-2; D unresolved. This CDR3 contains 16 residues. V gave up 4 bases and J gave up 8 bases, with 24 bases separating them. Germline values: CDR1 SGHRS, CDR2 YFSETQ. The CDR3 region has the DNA TGCGCCAGCAGCGCCTCAGAGGCAGGCGACTTCAGGGGCTACACCTTC. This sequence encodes CASSASEAGDFRGYTF. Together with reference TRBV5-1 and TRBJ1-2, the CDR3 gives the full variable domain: KAGVTQTPRYLIKTRGQQVTLSCSPISGHRSVSWYQQTPGQGLQFLFEYFSETQRNKGNFPGRFSGRQFSNSRSEMNVSTLELGDSALYLCASSASEAGDFRGYTFGSGTRLTVV.